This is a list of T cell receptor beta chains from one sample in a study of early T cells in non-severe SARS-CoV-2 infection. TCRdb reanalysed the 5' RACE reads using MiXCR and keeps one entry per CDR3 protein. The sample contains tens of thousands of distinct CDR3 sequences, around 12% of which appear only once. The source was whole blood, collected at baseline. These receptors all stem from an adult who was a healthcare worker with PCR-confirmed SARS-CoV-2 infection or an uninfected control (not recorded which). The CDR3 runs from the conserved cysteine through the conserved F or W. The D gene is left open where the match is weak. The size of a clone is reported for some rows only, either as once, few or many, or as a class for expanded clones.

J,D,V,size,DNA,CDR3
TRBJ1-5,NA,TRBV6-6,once,TGTGCCAGCAGTTACTCCCCCCGGGGGGTGAGCAATCAGCCCCAGCATTTT,CASSYSPRGVSNQPQHF
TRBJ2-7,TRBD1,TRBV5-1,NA,TGCGCCAGCAGCTTCCCGCCAGGGGGTTCCTACGAGCAGTACTTC,CASSFPPGGSYEQYF
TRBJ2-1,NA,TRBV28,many,TGTGCCAGCAGTTTACTAGGACAGATGTACAATGAGCAGTTCTTC,CASSLLGQMYNEQFF
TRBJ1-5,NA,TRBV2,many,TGTGCCAGCAGGGCTAGCTCCCAGGGCCCTCAGCCCCAGCATTTT,CASRASSQGPQPQHF
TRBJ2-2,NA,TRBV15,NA,TGTGCCACCAGCAGAGGGCCAGGGGAGGTCGGGGAGCTGTTTTTT,CATSRGPGEVGELFF
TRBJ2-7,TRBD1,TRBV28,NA,TGTGCCAGCAGTCGACCTCCGGGACAGCCCTACGAGCAGTACTTC,CASSRPPGQPYEQYF
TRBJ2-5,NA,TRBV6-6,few,TGTGCCAGCTTAGGGGGGGGCGCGAAAGAGACCCAGTACTTC,CASLGGGAKETQYF
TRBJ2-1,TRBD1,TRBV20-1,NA,TGCAGTGCTGCGGGACAGGGGGTTCCAAAGCTGCAGTTCTTC,CSAAGQGVPKLQFF
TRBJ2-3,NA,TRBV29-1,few,TGCAGCGTTGAAGAACCCGTTCGGTCCACAGATACGCAGTATTTT,CSVEEPVRSTDTQYF
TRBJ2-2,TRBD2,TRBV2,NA,TGTGCCAGCAGCCCTAGCGGGGGGTACCGATACTCTGACACCGGGGAGCTGTTTTTT,CASSPSGGYRYSDTGELFF
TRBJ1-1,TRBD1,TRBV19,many,TGTGCCAGTAGTAGGGCCAGGGGGGACCTGAACACTGAAGCTTTCTTT,CASSRARGDLNTEAFF
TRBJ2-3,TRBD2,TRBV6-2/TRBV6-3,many,TGTGCCAGCAGTATGGGACTAGAAGGAGATACGCAGTATTTT,CASSMGLEGDTQYF
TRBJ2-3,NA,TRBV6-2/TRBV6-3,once,TGTGCCAGCAGACCTCCTCGAGGTGGGGTGGTAGCCACAGATACGCAGTATTTT,CASRPPRGGVVATDTQYF
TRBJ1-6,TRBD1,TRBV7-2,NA,TGTGCCAGCAGCTCACTTGGCCGGGGACAGGGTGGGTCACCCCTCCACTTT,CASSSLGRGQGGSPLHF
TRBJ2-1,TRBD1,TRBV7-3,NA,TGTGCCAGCAGCCCGGGACAGGGCCCCAATGAGCAGTTCTTC,CASSPGQGPNEQFF
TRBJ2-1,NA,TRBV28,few,TGTGCCAGCAGTTTCCAGGGACGCACCCCGGGGCAGTTCTTC,CASSFQGRTPGQFF
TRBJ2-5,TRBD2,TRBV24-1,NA,TGTGCCACCAGTGATTGGACTAGCGGGGAAGAGACCCAGTACTTC,CATSDWTSGEETQYF
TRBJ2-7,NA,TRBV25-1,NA,TGTGCCAGCAGTTTGGGGCTTGAGCAGTACTTC,CASSLGLEQYF
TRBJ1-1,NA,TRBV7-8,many,TGTGCCAGCAGCTTAGGAGTTCGGGGGTACACTGAAGCTTTCTTT,CASSLGVRGYTEAFF
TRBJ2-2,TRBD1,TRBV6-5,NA,TGTGCCAGCAGTACCGGGACAGTGAACACCGGGGAGCTGTTTTTT,CASSTGTVNTGELFF
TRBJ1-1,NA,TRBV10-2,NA,TGCGCCAGCATCCTACATCCGGCTAACACTGAAGCTTTCTTT,CASILHPANTEAFF
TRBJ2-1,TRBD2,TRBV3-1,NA,TGTGCCAGCAGCCAAGCCCCTAGCGGGGGGGCCAATGAGCAGTTCTTC,CASSQAPSGGANEQFF
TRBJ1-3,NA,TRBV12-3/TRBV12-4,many,TGTGCCAGCAGATACACAGGGCCGGGAAACACCATATATTTT,CASRYTGPGNTIYF
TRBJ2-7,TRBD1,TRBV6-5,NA,TGTGCCAGCAGTAACCCGGGACAGAGCTCCTACGAGCAGTACTTC,CASSNPGQSSYEQYF